The entry below gives a single TCR beta chain sequence along with its context. The antigen is not known. Germline V gene lookup returns CDR1 SGHAT and CDR2 FQNNGV. Trimming took 5 bases from V and 4 from J; bases not matched to a gene: 6. The CDR3 extends over 17 amino acids. The authors reverse transcribed all of the isolated RNA, so sequencing captured expressed TCRB transcripts. For naive, central memory and regulatory T cell samples, reads averaged roughly 3.7 million. The method was immunoSEQ multiplex PCR; TCRdb's version includes in-frame clones alone and lacks a portion of them. The sample holds more than 150,000 clones, roughly 9% seen once. This entry belongs to a study of beta chain features in type 1 diabetes. Study-wide results and caveats: VDJ junctions in type 1 diabetes patients carried more deletions and fewer insertions.

This sequence originates from a woman aged 18-35 years in good health. The chain employs TRBV11-2 and TRBJ2-2; TRBD2 agrees at 14 bases. Specimen: central memory CD4+ T cells from blood. The CDR3 DNA sequence: TGTGCCAGCAGCCCCATGGGACTAGCGGGAGTCACCGGGGAGCTGTTTTTT. Its protein product is CASSPMGLAGVTGELFF.